The 19 T cell receptor beta chains below all came from one sample that was sequenced in a study of T cell repertoires in cytomegalovirus infection. In TCRdb, the reads were re-called with MiXCR into one record per CDR3 protein. The sample lists approximately 500,000 distinct CDR3 sequences; about 11% were seen once. The sequenced sample was PBMCs. The receptors shown here come from a human donor in good health (CMV status not recorded). Some clones in this sample may be carry-over from other donors' samples.

This clonotype was seen many times. The chain uses TRBV20-1 and TRBJ2-5; D might be TRBD2 (6 bases). CDR3 length: 16 amino acids. Trimming cost V 0 bases and J 3 bases, with 17 bases left between them. The germline V gene has CDR1 DFQATT and CDR2 SNEGSKA (reference sequence). The CDR3: CSARDPSGPREETQYF. The CDR3, as DNA: TGCAGTGCTAGAGATCCAAGCGGGCCCCGGGAAGAGACCCAGTACTTC.

This clonotype was seen at least ten times. This rearrangement joins TRBV6-1 to TRBJ2-7; perhaps TRBD2 as D (6 bases). The germline gives CDR1 MNHNS, CDR2 SASEGT. CDR3 length: 14 residues. Trimming cost V 5 bases and J 4 bases, with 15 bases left between them. CDR3: CASSSRGSGYEQYF. Written as DNA, the CDR3 is TGTGCCAGCAGTAGCCGGGGTAGCGGATACGAGCAGTACTTC.

This clonotype was seen repeatedly, ten times or more. The chain employs TRBV3-1 and TRBJ1-5; D ambiguous. With 1 base removed from V and 0 bases from J, the gap between germline ends came to 7 bases. Germline V gene sequence: CDR1 LGHDT, CDR2 YNNKEL (reference sequence). The CDR3 is 15 residues long. The chain's CDR3 is CASSQGQYSNQPQHF. CDR3 nucleotide sequence: TGTGCCAGCAGCCAAGGACAATATAGCAATCAGCCCCAGCATTTT.

This clonotype has a count of ten or more. V is TRBV19 and J is TRBJ1-1, with a weak D call TRBD1 (6 bases). The CDR3 contains 13 residues. The germline CDR1 and CDR2 sequences are LNHDA and SQIVND (reference sequence). Trimming pared 10 bases from V and 4 bases from J, leaving 16 bases between. The CDR3 nucleotides read TGTGCCACCTGCCTACAGGGCTGCACTGAAGCTTTCTTT. Its protein is CATCLQGCTEAFF.

This clonotype was seen many times. This CDR3 reads CASSLTAKGETQYF. The CDR3 region has the DNA TGTGCCAGCAGCCTGACAGCCAAGGGAGAGACCCAGTACTTC. The chain has TRBV7-9 and TRBJ2-5; possible D gene TRBD1, 5 bases. This CDR3 region has 14 residues. CDR1 and CDR2 from the germline V gene are SEHNR and FQNEAQ (reference sequence). V was cut by 5 bases and J by 4 bases, with 14 bases left in between.

In its sample, this clonotype was seen a few times. The chain employs TRBV5-1 and TRBJ1-6, with D unclear. This CDR3 has 16 amino acids. Trimming left V 4 bases short and J 0 bases short, with 11 bases between. The germline CDR1 and CDR2 sequences are SGHRS and YFSETQ. The CDR3 DNA sequence: TGCGCCAGCAGCCTGATGGAGAGCTCCTATAATTCACCCCTCCACTTT. Protein product: CASSLMESSYNSPLHF. The full variable domain, rest sourced from reference TRBV5-1 and TRBJ1-6, is KAGVTQTPRYLIKTRGQQVTLSCSPISGHRSVSWYQQTPGQGLQFLFEYFSETQRNKGNFPGRFSGRQFSNSRSEMNVSTLELGDSALYLCASSLMESSYNSPLHFGNGTRLTVT.

The chain recombines TRBV20-1 with TRBJ1-5, with 9 bases lining up with TRBD1. The J segment lost 5 bases and the V segment lost 1 base, leaving 15 bases of the junction unmatched. Looked up from germline, CDR1 is DFQATT and CDR2 is SNEGSKA (reference sequence). This CDR3 has 18 residues. CDR3 amino acids: CSARVPTPGQGNDQPQHF. The DNA for the CDR3 is TGCAGTGCTAGAGTACCTACTCCTGGACAGGGGAATGATCAGCCCCAGCATTTT.

Ten or more counts support this clonotype. V and J are TRBV10-3 and TRBJ1-1; D unresolved. Germline V gives CDR1 ENHRY, CDR2 SYGVKD. The CDR3 extends over 11 amino acids. V was clipped by 0 bases and J by 11 bases, with 7 bases between them. This chain's CDR3 is CAISESNEAFF. CDR3 bases: TGTGCCATCAGTGAGTCAAATGAGGCTTTCTTT.

There are many counts of this clonotype. The chain joins TRBV5-6 to TRBJ1-2, with D unclear. Germline assignment: CDR1 SGHDT and CDR2 YYEEEE. The V end lost 5 bases, the J end lost 6 bases, and 14 bases lay between the germline ends. The length of the CDR3 is 13 residues. The CDR3 nucleotides are TGTGCCAGCAGGGGGATCGGGGAGAATGGCTACACCTTC. This encodes CASRGIGENGYTF. Full variable domain (remainder filled in from reference TRBV5-6 and TRBJ1-2): DAGVTQSPTHLIKTRGQQVTLRCSPKSGHDTVSWYQQALGQGPQFIFQYYEEEERQRGNFPDRFSGHQFPNYSSELNVNALLLGDSALYLCASRGIGENGYTFGSGTRLTVV.

This chain uses TRBV5-4 with TRBJ1-2; no clear D gene. Germline assignment: CDR1 SGHNT and CDR2 YYREEE (reference sequence). V lost 4 bases, J lost 1 base, and 14 bases lay in between. The CDR3 extends over 15 amino acids. CDR3 nucleotides: TGTGCCAGCAGCCCGGGCGAGTCGCTTAACTATGGCTACACCTTC. Translated, it gives CASSPGESLNYGYTF.

This clonotype came up a few times. The chain has TRBV11-2 and TRBJ1-2, with D maybe TRBD1 (6 bases). The V and J ends lost 5 bases and 8 bases respectively, with 18 bases between them. CDR3 size: 14 residues. From germline, CDR1 is SGHAT and CDR2 FQNNGV. CDR3 region: CASSPPGVGLGYTF. CDR3 coding DNA: TGTGCCAGCAGCCCTCCAGGGGTGGGTCTCGGCTACACCTTC.

This clonotype was detected once. V is TRBV15 and J is TRBJ2-1, with 12 bases identical to TRBD2. Trimming cost V 0 bases and J 7 bases; bases outside gene matches: 7. This CDR3 has 17 amino acids. Per the germline V gene, CDR1 is LNHNV and CDR2 is YYDKDF (reference sequence). CDR3 in amino acids: CATSRDETSGSKNEQFF. CDR3 bases: TGTGCCACCAGCAGAGATGAGACTAGCGGGAGTAAAAATGAGCAGTTCTTC.

This clonotype showed up many times. The V call is TRBV6-1, the J call TRBJ1-2; maybe TRBD1 (6 bases). This CDR3 spans 14 amino acids. Germline values: CDR1 MNHNS, CDR2 SASEGT. Trimming took off 1 base at V and 3 bases at J, with 9 bases between the two ends. The CDR3 protein is CASSEVAGDYGYTF. CDR3 sequence (DNA): TGTGCCAGCAGTGAAGTGGCAGGGGACTATGGCTACACCTTC.

With regard to this clonotype: No conserved phenylalanine or tryptophan ends this CDR3, so it is likely a read error. The gene calls are TRBV5-5 and TRBJ2-1, with D possibly matching TRBD2 (5 bases). Germline V gene sequence: CDR1 SGHKS, CDR2 YYEKEE (reference sequence). The CDR3 spans 13 residues. V lost 4 bases and J 8 bases, leaving 13 bases between the germline ends. The CDR3 coding sequence is TGTGCCAGCAGCCCCCCGGCGGGCTATGAGCAGTTCATC. Its translation is CASSPPAGYEQFI.

The V gene is TRBV2, the J gene TRBJ1-1; D ambiguous. This CDR3 contains 10 residues. Germline CDR1 SNHLY, CDR2 FYNNEI. V was pared by 1 base and J by 13 bases, with 7 bases between. CDR3 sequence (DNA): TGTGCCAGCAGTGAAGAGGCGAGTTTCTTT. Its translation: CASSEEASFF.

The table lists this clonotype with many counts. The CDR3: CASSAAYRDSAEAFF. The CDR3, as DNA: TGTGCCAGCAGCGCGGCGTACAGGGATAGTGCTGAAGCTTTCTTT. This chain uses TRBV7-2 with TRBJ1-1; possible D gene TRBD1, 6 bases. Trimming left V 5 bases short and J 6 bases short, with 19 bases between. Germline CDR1 reads SGHTA; CDR2 reads FQGNSA. This CDR3 has 15 amino acids.

There are many counts of this clonotype. The gene calls are TRBV25-1 and TRBJ2-1; the match to TRBD2 covers 9 bases. The CDR3 is 16 residues long. V lost 5 bases to trimming and J lost 1 base; unmatched junction nucleotides: 6. Per germline, CDR1 MGHDK and CDR2 SYGVNS. The CDR3 nucleotides read TGTGCCAGCAGTACGCTAGCGGGATTGTCCTACAATGAGCAGTTCTTC. Protein: CASSTLAGLSYNEQFF.

This clonotype was seen ten or more times. The chain carries TRBV7-8 and TRBJ2-7, with 9 bases lining up with TRBD1. The ends lost 2 bases at V and 6 bases at J; junction bases unmatched: 8. CDR3 length: 15 amino acids. Germline CDR1 is SGHVS and CDR2 is FQNEAQ. CDR3 sequence: CASSLTDRGGAEQYF. In nucleotides, the CDR3 is TGTGCCAGCAGCTTAACGGACAGGGGAGGCGCCGAGCAGTACTTC.

This clonotype was detected many times. The V and J genes are TRBV19 and TRBJ1-1, with 7 bases that match TRBD1. The CDR3 length is 15 residues. After removal of 7 bases from V and 0 bases from J, the junction contained 8 bases not matched to a gene. Germline loops: CDR1 LNHDA, CDR2 SQIVND (reference sequence). This chain's CDR3 is CASTSRDSLNTEAFF. CDR3 nucleotide sequence: TGTGCCAGTACCTCGAGGGACAGCTTGAACACTGAAGCTTTCTTT.